This entry lists 3 T cell receptor beta chains sequenced from one sample in a study of blood T cell repertoires in COVID-19. The data were produced by immunoSEQ multiplex PCR, yet TCRdb's version contains in-frame clones alone and is incomplete. The data show some 110,000 clones, with 85% seen just once and roughly 1.4% held by the top ten. Material for sequencing was peripheral blood. Receptor source: a man in his forties or fifties with acute or convalescent COVID-19.

J is TRBJ2-5 and V is TRBV18, with 11 bases fitting TRBD2. Germline V gives CDR1 KGHSH, CDR2 LQKENI. The CDR3 spans 18 residues. The trim removed 6 bases at V and 4 bases at J, leaving 16 bases unmatched. In DNA form, the CDR3 reads TGTGCCAGCTCTCAAGAACTAGCGGGAGTGGGTAGGAGAGAGACCCAGTACTTC. This sequence encodes CASSQELAGVGRRETQYF.

This chain joins TRBV27 and TRBJ2-5, with TRBD2 matching 8 bases. The ends lost 8 bases at V and 2 bases at J; junction bases unmatched: 19. Per the germline V gene, CDR1 is MNHEY and CDR2 is SMNVEV (reference sequence). The CDR3 spans 18 residues. The DNA of the CDR3 is TGTGCCAGCCCATGGTCATCCCCCGCGGGGGGCTGGCAAGAGACCCAGTACTTC. Protein: CASPWSSPAGGWQETQYF.

This chain connects TRBV12-3 or TRBV12-4 to TRBJ1-5; 7 nucleotides align to TRBD1. This CDR3 region has 13 residues. V gave up 6 bases and J gave up 7 bases; unmatched junction bases: 6. The CDR3, as DNA: TGTGCCAGCAGAAGGGGGCTCAGGCAGCCCCAGCATTTT. Its translation is CASRRGLRQPQHF.